The clone carrying this T cell receptor beta chain has more than one count but fewer than ten. Its specificity is unknown. The germline V gene encodes CDR1 DFQATT and CDR2 SNEGSKA (reference sequence). The V and J ends lost 6 bases and 4 bases respectively, with 28 bases between them. This CDR3 region has 17 residues. Original analysis: The study's classifier, a distant-metastasis tool for papillary thyroid cancer, was built using CDR3 differences across clinicopathological groups. TCRdb used MiXCR to call clones anew from the PCR reads. In this record, the V and J calls reflect TCRdb's handling and not the investigators' own analysis. The table includes about 38,000 clones, about 30% detected once. No patient had received any treatment before thyroid surgery. The entry originates in a study of metastatic and nonmetastatic thyroid tumors. Study context: For malignant and benign thyroid patients, tumor or nodule tissue and blood were the sources whose repertoires were compared.

Study-wide results and limits: Malignant thyroid tumors reportedly had TCR beta diversity that was significantly higher than in benign nodules, in blood and tumor.

This clonotype was sampled from a male donor with papillary thyroid cancer or a benign thyroid nodule (not recorded which). Some clones in this sample may be carry-over from other donors' samples. The V gene is TRBV20-1, the J gene TRBJ2-7; D is unclear. The sequencing sample was made of blood. The CDR3, as DNA: TGCAGTGCCTACCGCGACAACCTGGGATTGTCTGCTTACGAGCAGTACTTC. It is translated as CSAYRDNLGLSAYEQYF.